This T cell receptor (beta chain) was observed in a study of T-cell reconstitution after alpha-beta-depleted transplantation in children. The TCRbeta library was prepared with unique molecular identifiers. Each CDR3 protein is one row after TCRdb ran MiXCR on the PCR reads. The sample lists hundreds of thousands of distinct CDR3 sequences, roughly 10% seen once, with roughly a quarter in the top ten. Germline V CDR1 and CDR2: MNHEY, SMNVEV (reference sequence). The CDR3 consists of 17 residues. With 6 bases removed from V and 4 bases from J, the gap between germline ends came to 22 bases. Ten or more counts support this clonotype. What it binds is unknown. Study outcomes and limitations: Several hundred expanded graft clones reportedly were the source of alpha-beta T cells about two months after transplant.

The clonotype was recovered from a male patient between 2 and 9 years old who had a stem cell transplant for chronic granulomatous disease, so the T cells may come from the graft donor. This material consisted of peripheral blood, taken 180 days after TCRalphabeta/CD19-depleted stem cell transplant. This chain uses TRBV27 with TRBJ2-1, with D perhaps matching TRBD2 (5 bases). Here the CDR3 reads CASSPPGGAVNYNEQFF. CDR3 DNA: TGTGCCAGCAGCCCACCCGGTGGAGCGGTTAATTACAATGAGCAGTTCTTC.